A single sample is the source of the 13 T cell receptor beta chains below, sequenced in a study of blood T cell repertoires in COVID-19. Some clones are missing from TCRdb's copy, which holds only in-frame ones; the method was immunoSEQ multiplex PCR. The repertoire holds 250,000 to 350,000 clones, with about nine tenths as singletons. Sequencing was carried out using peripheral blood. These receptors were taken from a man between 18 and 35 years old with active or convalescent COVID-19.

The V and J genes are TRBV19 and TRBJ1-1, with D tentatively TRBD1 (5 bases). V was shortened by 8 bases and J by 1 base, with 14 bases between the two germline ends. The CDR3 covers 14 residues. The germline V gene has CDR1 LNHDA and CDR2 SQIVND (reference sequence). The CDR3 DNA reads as TGTGCCAGTGGGACTTGGGCGGGGAACACTGAAGCTTTCTTT. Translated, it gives CASGTWAGNTEAFF.

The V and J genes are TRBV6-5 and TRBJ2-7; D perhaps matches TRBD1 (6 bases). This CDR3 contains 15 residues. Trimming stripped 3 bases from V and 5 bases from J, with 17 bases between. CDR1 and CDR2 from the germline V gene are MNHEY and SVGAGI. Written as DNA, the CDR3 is TGTGCCAGCAGTTATCTACCGGGACAATTGCACGAGCAGTACTTC. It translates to CASSYLPGQLHEQYF.

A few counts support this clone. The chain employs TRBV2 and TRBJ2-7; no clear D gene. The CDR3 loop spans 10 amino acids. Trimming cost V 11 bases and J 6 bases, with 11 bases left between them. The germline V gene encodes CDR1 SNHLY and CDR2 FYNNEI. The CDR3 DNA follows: TGTGCCCGCGGTCCCGGCGAGCAGTACTTC. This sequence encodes CARGPGEQYF.

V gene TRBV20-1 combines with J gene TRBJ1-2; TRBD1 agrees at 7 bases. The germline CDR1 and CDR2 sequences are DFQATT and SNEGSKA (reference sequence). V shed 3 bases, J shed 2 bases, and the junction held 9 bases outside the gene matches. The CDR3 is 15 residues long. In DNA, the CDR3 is TGCAGTGCTAGTGCCTGGGGACAGTCAAACTATGGCTACACCTTC. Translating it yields CSASAWGQSNYGYTF.

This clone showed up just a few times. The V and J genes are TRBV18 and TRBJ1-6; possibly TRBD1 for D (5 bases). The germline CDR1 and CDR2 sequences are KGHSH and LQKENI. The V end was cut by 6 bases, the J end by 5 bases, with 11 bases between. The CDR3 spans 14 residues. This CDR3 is CASSSNRNNSPLHF. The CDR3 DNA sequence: TGTGCCAGCTCGTCCAACAGGAATAATTCACCCCTCCACTTT.

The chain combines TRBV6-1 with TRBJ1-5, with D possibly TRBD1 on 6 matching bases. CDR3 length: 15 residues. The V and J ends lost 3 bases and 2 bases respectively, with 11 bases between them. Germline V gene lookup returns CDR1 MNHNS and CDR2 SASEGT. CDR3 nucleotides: TGTGCCAGCAGTGACAGGGGAATGGGCAATCAGCCCCAGCATTTT. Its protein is CASSDRGMGNQPQHF.

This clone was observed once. The CDR3 sequence is CASSQFYRGDDYGYTF. CDR3 sequence (DNA): TGTGCCAGCAGTCAATTCTACAGGGGAGACGACTATGGCTACACCTTC. This rearrangement joins TRBV25-1 to TRBJ1-2, with 7 nucleotides matching TRBD1. This CDR3 is 16 amino acids long. Unmatched junction bases numbered 12, after V lost 5 bases and J lost 3 bases. Germline CDR1 and CDR2: MGHDK and SYGVNS.

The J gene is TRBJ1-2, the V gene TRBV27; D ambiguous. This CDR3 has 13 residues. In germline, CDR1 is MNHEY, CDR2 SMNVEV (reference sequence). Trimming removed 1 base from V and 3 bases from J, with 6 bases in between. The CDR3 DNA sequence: TGTGCCAGCAGTTTATTCCGGGACTATGGCTACACCTTC. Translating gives CASSLFRDYGYTF.

CDR3 protein: CASSLGQGPNYGYTF. The CDR3 DNA sequence: TGTGCCAGCAGCTTGGGTCAGGGTCCTAACTATGGCTACACCTTC. J is TRBJ1-2 and V is TRBV5-6; D perhaps matches TRBD1 (5 bases). The CDR3 covers 15 residues. CDR1 is SGHDT, CDR2 YYEEEE, per germline. The V end lost 0 bases, the J end lost 0 bases, and 9 bases lay between the germline ends.

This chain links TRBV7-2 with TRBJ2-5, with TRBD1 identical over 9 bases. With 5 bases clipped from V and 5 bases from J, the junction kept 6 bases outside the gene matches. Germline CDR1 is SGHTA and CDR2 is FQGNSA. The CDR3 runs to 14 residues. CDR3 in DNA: TGTGCCAGCAGCGATACAGGGGGCAGGGAGACCCAGTACTTC. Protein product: CASSDTGGRETQYF. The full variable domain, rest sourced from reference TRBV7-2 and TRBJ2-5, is GAGVSQSPSNKVTEKGKDVELRCDPISGHTALYWYRQSLGQGLEFLIYFQGNSAPDKSGLPSDRFSAERTGGSVSTLTIQRTQQEDSAVYLCASSDTGGRETQYFGPGTRLLVL.

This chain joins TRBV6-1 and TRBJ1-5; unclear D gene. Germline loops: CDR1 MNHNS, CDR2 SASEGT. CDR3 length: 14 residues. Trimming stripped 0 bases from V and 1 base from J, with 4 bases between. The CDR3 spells CASSEARSNQPQHF. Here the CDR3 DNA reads TGTGCCAGCAGTGAAGCCCGGAGCAATCAGCCCCAGCATTTT.

The CDR3: CASSLKSAAGGLLEQFF. The CDR3 coding sequence is TGTGCCAGCAGCTTAAAATCCGCGGCGGGAGGGCTGCTTGAGCAGTTCTTC. V is TRBV7-2 and J is TRBJ2-1, with 9 bases aligning to TRBD2. V shed 2 bases and J 9 bases; nucleotides not matched to a gene: 14. The CDR3 runs to 17 residues. Germline CDR1 and CDR2: SGHTA and FQGNSA. The whole variable domain, filled in from reference TRBV7-2 and TRBJ2-1, reads GAGVSQSPSNKVTEKGKDVELRCDPISGHTALYWYRQSLGQGLEFLIYFQGNSAPDKSGLPSDRFSAERTGGSVSTLTIQRTQQEDSAVYLCASSLKSAAGGLLEQFFGPGTRLTVL.

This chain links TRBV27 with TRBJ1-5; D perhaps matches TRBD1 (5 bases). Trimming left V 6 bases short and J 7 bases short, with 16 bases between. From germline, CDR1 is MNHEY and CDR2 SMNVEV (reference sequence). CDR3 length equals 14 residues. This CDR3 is CASRDVGEGQPQHF. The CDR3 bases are TGTGCCAGCAGGGACGTGGGGGAGGGACAGCCCCAGCATTTT.